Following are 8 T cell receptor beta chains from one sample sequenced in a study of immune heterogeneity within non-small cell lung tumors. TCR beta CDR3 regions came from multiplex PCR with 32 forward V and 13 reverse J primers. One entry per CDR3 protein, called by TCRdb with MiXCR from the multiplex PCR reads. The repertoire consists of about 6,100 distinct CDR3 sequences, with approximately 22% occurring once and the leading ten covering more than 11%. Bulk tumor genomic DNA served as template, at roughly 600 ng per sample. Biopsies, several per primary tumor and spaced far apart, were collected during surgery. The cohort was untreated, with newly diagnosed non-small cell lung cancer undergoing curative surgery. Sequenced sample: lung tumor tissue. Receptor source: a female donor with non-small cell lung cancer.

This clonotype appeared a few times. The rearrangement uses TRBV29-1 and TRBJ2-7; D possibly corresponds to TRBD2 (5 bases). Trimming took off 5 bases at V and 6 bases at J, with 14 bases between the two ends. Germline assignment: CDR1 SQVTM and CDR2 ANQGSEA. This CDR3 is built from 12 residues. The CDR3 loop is CSVMNSGSEQYF. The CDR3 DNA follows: TGCAGCGTTATGAATTCGGGGAGCGAGCAGTACTTC.

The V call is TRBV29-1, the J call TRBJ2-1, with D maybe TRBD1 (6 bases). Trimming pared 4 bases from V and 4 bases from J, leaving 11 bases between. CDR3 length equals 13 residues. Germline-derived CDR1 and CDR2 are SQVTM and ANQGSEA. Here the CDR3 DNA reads TGCAGCGTTGTAGGGCAGGGGTACAATGAGCAGTTCTTC. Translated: CSVVGQGYNEQFF.

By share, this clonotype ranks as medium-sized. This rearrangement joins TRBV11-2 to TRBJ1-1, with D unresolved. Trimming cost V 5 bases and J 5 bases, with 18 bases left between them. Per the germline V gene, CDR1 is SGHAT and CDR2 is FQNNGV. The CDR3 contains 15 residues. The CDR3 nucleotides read TGTGCCAGCAGCCCGGTCTCGGTCAGTGGAACTGAAGCTTTCTTT. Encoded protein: CASSPVSVSGTEAFF.

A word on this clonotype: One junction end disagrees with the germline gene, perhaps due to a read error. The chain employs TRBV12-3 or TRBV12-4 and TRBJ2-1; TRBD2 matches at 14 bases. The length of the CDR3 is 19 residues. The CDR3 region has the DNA TGTGTCAGCAGTTTCGTCCTGACTAGCGGGAGGGGCACCTACAATGAGCAGTTCTTC. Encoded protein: CVSSFVLTSGRGTYNEQFF.

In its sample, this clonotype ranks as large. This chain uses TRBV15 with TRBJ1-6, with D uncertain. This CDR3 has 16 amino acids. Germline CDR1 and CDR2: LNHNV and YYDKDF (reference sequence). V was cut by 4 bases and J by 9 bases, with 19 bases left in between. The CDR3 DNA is TGTGCCACCAGCACCCACGCGGATTTTGGTCGTTCACCCCTCCACTTT. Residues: CATSTHADFGRSPLHF.

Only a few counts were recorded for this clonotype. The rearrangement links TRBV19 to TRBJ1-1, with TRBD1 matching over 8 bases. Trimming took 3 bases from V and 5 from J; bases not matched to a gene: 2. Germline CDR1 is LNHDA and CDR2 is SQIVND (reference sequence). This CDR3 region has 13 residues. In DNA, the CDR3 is TGTGCCAGTAGTATGGACAGGGATACTGAAGCTTTCTTT. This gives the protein CASSMDRDTEAFF.

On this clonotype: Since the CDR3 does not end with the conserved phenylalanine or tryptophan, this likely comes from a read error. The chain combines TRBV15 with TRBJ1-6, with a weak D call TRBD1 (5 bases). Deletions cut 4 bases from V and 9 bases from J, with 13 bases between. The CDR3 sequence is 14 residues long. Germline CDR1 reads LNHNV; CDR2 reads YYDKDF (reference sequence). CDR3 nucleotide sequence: TGTGCCACCAGCAAGGGTGGGGGGGGTTCACCCCTCCACCTT. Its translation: CATSKGGGGSPLHL.

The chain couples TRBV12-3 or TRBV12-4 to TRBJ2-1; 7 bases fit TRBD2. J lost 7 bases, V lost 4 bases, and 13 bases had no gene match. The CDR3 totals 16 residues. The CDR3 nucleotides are TGTGCCAGCAGTTCCCCCCTAGCGGCCAAGGTGAATGAGCAGTTCTTC. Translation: CASSSPLAAKVNEQFF.